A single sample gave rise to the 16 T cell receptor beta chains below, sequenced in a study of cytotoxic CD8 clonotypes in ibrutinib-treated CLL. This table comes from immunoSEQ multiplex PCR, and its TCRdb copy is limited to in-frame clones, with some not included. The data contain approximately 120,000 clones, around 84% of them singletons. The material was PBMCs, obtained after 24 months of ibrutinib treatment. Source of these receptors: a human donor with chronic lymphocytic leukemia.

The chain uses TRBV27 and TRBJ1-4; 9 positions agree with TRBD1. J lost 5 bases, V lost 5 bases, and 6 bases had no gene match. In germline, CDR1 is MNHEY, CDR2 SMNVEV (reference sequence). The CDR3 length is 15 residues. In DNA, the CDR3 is TGTGCCAGCAGTGGCTCCGGGACAGGGAATGAAAAACTGTTTTTT. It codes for CASSGSGTGNEKLFF.

The CDR3 is CASSSGQVENIQYF. The CDR3 nucleotides are TGTGCCAGCAGCTCAGGACAGGTGGAAAACATTCAGTACTTC. This rearrangement joins TRBV7-9 to TRBJ2-4; 7 nucleotides line up with TRBD1. Germline values: CDR1 SEHNR, CDR2 FQNEAQ (reference sequence). V gave up 4 bases and J gave up 5 bases; unmatched junction bases: 5. The CDR3 totals 14 residues.

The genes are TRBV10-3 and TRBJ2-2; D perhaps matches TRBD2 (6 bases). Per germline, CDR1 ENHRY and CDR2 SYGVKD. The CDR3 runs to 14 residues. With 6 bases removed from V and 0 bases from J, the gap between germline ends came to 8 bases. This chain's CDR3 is CAIRPGANTGELFF. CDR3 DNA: TGTGCCATCAGGCCGGGAGCGAACACCGGGGAGCTGTTTTTT.

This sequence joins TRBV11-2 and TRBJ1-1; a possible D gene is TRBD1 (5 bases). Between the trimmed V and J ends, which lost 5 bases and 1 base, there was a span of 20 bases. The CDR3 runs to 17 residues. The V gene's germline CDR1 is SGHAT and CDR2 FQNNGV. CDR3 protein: CASSPGGTGAWNTEAFF. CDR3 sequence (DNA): TGTGCCAGCAGCCCCGGTGGGACGGGCGCCTGGAACACTGAAGCTTTCTTT.

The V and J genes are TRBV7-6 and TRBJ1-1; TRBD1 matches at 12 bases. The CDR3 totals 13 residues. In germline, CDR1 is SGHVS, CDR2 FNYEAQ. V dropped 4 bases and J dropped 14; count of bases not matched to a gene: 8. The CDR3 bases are TGTGCCAGCAGCTCGGGGACAGGGGGCGAGAAGTTCTTT. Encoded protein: CASSSGTGGEKFF.

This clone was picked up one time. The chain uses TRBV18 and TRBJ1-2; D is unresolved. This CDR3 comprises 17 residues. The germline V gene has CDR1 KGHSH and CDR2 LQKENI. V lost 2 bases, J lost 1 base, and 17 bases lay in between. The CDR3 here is CASSPYGPGRVNYGYTF. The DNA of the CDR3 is TGTGCCAGCTCACCATATGGCCCCGGCCGGGTTAACTATGGCTACACCTTC. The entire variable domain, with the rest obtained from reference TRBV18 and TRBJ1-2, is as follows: NAGVMQNPRHLVRRRGQEARLRCSPMKGHSHVYWYRQLPEEGLKFMVYLQKENIIDESGMPKERFSAEFPKEGPSILRIQQVVRGDSAAYFCASSPYGPGRVNYGYTFGSGTRLTVV.

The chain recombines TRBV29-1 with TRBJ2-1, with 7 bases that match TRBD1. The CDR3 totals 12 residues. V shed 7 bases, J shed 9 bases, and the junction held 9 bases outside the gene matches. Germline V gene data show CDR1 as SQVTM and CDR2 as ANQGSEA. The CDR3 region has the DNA TGCAGCGGGTGGGGACACAGGGGTGAGCAGTTCTTC. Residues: CSGWGHRGEQFF.

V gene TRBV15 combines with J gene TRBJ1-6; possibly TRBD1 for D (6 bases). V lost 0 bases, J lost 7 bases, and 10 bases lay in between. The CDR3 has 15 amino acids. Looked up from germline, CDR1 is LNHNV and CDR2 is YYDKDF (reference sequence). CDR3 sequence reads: CATSREGAPNSPLHF. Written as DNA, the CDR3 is TGTGCCACCAGCAGAGAGGGGGCCCCGAATTCACCCCTCCACTTT.

The chain's CDR3 is CASSYGTPKNTEAFF. CDR3 DNA: TGTGCCAGCAGTTACGGGACACCTAAGAACACTGAAGCTTTCTTT. The chain uses TRBV6-5 and TRBJ1-1; D is perhaps TRBD1 (6 bases). Per the germline V gene, CDR1 is MNHEY and CDR2 is SVGAGI. The length of the CDR3 is 15 residues. Trimming pared 2 bases from V and 1 base from J, leaving 11 bases between.

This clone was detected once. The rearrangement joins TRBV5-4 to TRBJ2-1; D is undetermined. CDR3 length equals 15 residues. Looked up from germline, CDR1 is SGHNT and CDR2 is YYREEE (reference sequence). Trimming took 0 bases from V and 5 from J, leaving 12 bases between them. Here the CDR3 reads CASSLGMGYDNEQFF. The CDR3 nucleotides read TGTGCCAGCAGCTTGGGAATGGGGTACGACAATGAGCAGTTCTTC.

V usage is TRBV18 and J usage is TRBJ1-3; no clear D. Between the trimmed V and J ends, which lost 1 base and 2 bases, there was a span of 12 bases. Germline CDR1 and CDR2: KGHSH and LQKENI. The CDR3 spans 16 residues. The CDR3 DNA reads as TGTGCCAGCTCACCACTGGATTTTGATGCTGGAAACACCATATATTTT. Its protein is CASSPLDFDAGNTIYF.

This CDR3 reads CASSLRDSPLHF. CDR3 DNA sequence: TGTGCCAGCAGCCTAAGGGATTCACCCCTCCACTTT. The chain combines TRBV11-2 with TRBJ1-6; D not certain. The CDR3 has 12 amino acids. The V and J ends lost 5 bases and 8 bases respectively, with 7 bases between them. Germline values: CDR1 SGHAT, CDR2 FQNNGV.

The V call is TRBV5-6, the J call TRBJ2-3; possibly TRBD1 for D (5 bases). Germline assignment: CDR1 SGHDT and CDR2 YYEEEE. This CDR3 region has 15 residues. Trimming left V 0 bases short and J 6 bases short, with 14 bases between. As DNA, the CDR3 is TGTGCCAGCAGCTTGGCTTTCACAGGTCCTGATACGCAGTATTTT. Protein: CASSLAFTGPDTQYF.

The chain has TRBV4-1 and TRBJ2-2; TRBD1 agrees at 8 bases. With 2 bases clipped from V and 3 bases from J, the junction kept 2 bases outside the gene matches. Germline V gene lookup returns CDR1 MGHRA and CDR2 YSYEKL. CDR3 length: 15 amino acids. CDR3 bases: TGCGCCAGCAGCCAAACAGGGGGAGACACCGGGGAGCTGTTTTTT. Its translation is CASSQTGGDTGELFF.

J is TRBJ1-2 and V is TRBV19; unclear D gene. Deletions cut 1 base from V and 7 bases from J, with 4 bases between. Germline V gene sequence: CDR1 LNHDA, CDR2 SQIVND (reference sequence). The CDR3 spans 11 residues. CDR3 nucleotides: TGTGCCAGTAGTATAGGAGGTGGCTACACCTTC. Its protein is CASSIGGGYTF.

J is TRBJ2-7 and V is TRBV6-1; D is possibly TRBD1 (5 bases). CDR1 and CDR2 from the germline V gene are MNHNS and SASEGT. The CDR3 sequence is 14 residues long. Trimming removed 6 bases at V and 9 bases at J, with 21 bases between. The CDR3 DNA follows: TGTGCCAGCAGACCAGGGCATCTACTCTTCGGGCAGTACTTC. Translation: CASRPGHLLFGQYF.